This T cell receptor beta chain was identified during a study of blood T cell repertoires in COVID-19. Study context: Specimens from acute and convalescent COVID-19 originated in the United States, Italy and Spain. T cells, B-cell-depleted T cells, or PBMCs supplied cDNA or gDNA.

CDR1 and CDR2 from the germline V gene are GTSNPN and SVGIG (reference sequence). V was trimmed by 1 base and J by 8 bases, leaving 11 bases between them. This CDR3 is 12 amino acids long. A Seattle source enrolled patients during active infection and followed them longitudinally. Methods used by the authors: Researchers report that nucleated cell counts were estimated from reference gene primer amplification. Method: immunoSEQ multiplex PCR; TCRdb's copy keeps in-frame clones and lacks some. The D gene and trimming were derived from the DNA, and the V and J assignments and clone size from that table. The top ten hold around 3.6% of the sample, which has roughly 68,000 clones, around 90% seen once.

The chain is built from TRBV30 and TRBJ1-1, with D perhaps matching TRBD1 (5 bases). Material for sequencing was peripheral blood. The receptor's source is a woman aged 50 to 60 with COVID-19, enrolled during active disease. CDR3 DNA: TGTGCCTGGAGTGATTTCTCAGGGGAAGCTTTCTTT. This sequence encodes CAWSDFSGEAFF.